Listed here are 24 T cell receptor beta chains from one sample, sequenced in a study of T cell responses to AZD1222 COVID-19 vaccine (dated by TCRdb to the early 2020s). Read against the paper, the sample's time point label means: baseline before first vaccination. Library method: the immunoSEQ multiplex PCR assay. The clones in this table, taken by TCRdb from immuneACCESS, are in-frame only. Not every clone is retained; where verified, under half of the shortfall comes from an unresolved V gene, and the cause of the rest is unknown. The sample table contains about 180,000 clones; only one count was recorded for approximately 90% of them. Of the sample, around 2.6% falls within the top ten clones. This material consisted of peripheral blood, taken on day 0 of AZD1222 vaccination. All receptors come from an adult in good health.

This chain uses TRBV6-6 with TRBJ2-4, with 16 positions matching TRBD2. The CDR3 sequence is 20 residues long. Trimming took 6 bases from V and 0 from J; bases not matched to a gene: 11. Germline V CDR1 and CDR2: MNHNY, SVGAGI (reference sequence). Here the CDR3 reads CASSDRTGTSGRVAKNIQYF. The CDR3 nucleotides are TGTGCCAGCAGCGACCGTACCGGGACTAGCGGGAGGGTAGCCAAAAACATTCAGTACTTC.

In DNA, the CDR3 is TGTGCCAGCAGCCCACAGGGACTAGCGGGAGGCAATGAGCAGTTCTTC. Translation gives CASSPQGLAGGNEQFF. This rearrangement joins TRBV3-1 (or the pseudogene TRBV3-2) to TRBJ2-1; 15 bases align to TRBD2. The length of the CDR3 is 16 residues. The germline V gene has CDR1 LGHDT and CDR2 YNNKEL (reference sequence). Trimming took 4 bases from V and 6 from J; bases not matched to a gene: 4.

In the case of this clone: The same CDR3 arises from other DNA sequences in this sample as well. The chain recombines TRBV18 with TRBJ1-5; D gene unclear. V lost 4 bases to trimming and J lost 2 bases, with 6 bases between them. CDR1 and CDR2 from the germline V gene are KGHSH and LQKENI. This CDR3 region has 13 residues. The CDR3 coding sequence is TGTGCCAGCTCACAGGGTGGCAATCAGCCCCAGCATTTT. It yields the protein CASSQGGNQPQHF. The variable domain in full, with the rest retrieved from reference TRBV18 and TRBJ1-5, is NAGVMQNPRHLVRRRGQEARLRCSPMKGHSHVYWYRQLPEEGLKFMVYLQKENIIDESGMPKERFSAEFPKEGPSILRIQQVVRGDSAAYFCASSQGGNQPQHFGDGTRLSIL.

The V call is TRBV9, the J call TRBJ1-6; 8 bases are a match to TRBD1. The trim removed 2 bases at V and 2 bases at J, leaving 3 bases unmatched. The CDR3 has 16 amino acids. Per the germline V gene, CDR1 is SGDLS and CDR2 is YYNGEE. Written as DNA, the CDR3 is TGTGCCAGCAGCGTCTCGACAGGGGCCTATAATTCACCCCTCCACTTT. Translation: CASSVSTGAYNSPLHF. The complete variable domain, with remaining parts taken from reference TRBV9 and TRBJ1-6, reads DSGVTQTPKHLITATGQRVTLRCSPRSGDLSVYWYQQSLDQGLQFLIQYYNGEERAKGNILERFSAQQFPDLHSELNLSSLELGDSALYFCASSVSTGAYNSPLHFGNGTRLTVT.

This clone was seen just once. This chain connects TRBV2 to TRBJ2-3, with TRBD2 matching over 8 bases. The CDR3 contains 16 residues. CDR1 and CDR2 from the germline V gene are SNHLY and FYNNEI. Trimming cost V 0 bases and J 7 bases; bases outside gene matches: 9. The CDR3 region is CASSEAGGTSRHTQYF. The CDR3 DNA reads TGTGCCAGCAGTGAAGCAGGGGGGACTAGTAGGCATACGCAGTATTTT.

This chain joins TRBV10-3 and TRBJ2-7; 12 bases fit TRBD2. Germline CDR1 reads ENHRY; CDR2 reads SYGVKD. The CDR3 is 14 amino acids. The ends lost 6 bases at V and 4 bases at J; junction bases unmatched: 4. The CDR3 protein is CAISRTSGTYEQYF. In DNA, the CDR3 is TGTGCCATCAGCCGGACTAGCGGGACATACGAGCAGTACTTC.

The chain uses TRBV7-8 and TRBJ1-5; unclear D gene. Trimming stripped 2 bases from V and 3 bases from J, with 11 bases between. This CDR3 is 15 amino acids long. The germline V gene encodes CDR1 SGHVS and CDR2 FQNEAQ. DNA of the CDR3: TGTGCCAGCAGCTTAAGTGAGACGCTCAATCAGCCCCAGCATTTT. It codes for CASSLSETLNQPQHF.

This sequence joins TRBV7-2 and TRBJ2-1, with 9 bases that match TRBD1. The CDR3 runs 18 residues. V lost 2 bases, J lost 5 bases, and 13 bases stayed unmatched. The V gene's germline CDR1 is SGHTA and CDR2 FQGNSA. CDR3 DNA: TGTGCCAGCAGCTTATACCACGCCGGGACAGGGAGGCACAATGAGCAGTTCTTC. It is translated as CASSLYHAGTGRHNEQFF.

The genes are TRBV19 and TRBJ1-3; TRBD1 might be the D (6 bases). Germline assignment: CDR1 LNHDA and CDR2 SQIVND (reference sequence). This CDR3 has 14 residues. V dropped 8 bases and J dropped 3 bases, with 14 bases sitting between them. The CDR3 sequence is CASSHRAVGNTIYF. The CDR3 DNA is TGTGCCAGTTCGCACAGGGCTGTTGGAAACACCATATATTTT.

In regard to this clone: The same CDR3 is also encoded by other DNA sequences in this sample. J is TRBJ1-1 and V is TRBV19; maybe TRBD1 (5 bases). Germline values: CDR1 LNHDA, CDR2 SQIVND (reference sequence). The V and J ends lost 1 base and 2 bases respectively, with 8 bases between them. The CDR3 runs to 14 residues. CDR3 sequence reads: CASSIGTGNTEAFF. The DNA of the CDR3 is TGTGCCAGTAGTATAGGTACAGGAAACACTGAAGCTTTCTTT.

The V call is TRBV7-8, the J call TRBJ2-7; TRBD2 matches 11 bases. The V gene's germline CDR1 is SGHVS and CDR2 FQNEAQ. V shed 3 bases, J shed 2 bases, and the junction held 6 bases outside the gene matches. This CDR3 has 16 residues. The CDR3 DNA follows: TGTGCCAGCAGCTTGGAAGGGACTAGCGGAACCTACGAGCAGTACTTC. Translation gives CASSLEGTSGTYEQYF.

This clone was counted between two and nine times. The chain is built from TRBV6-5 and TRBJ2-3; possibly TRBD1 for D (5 bases). Germline values: CDR1 MNHEY, CDR2 SVGAGI. V was clipped by 4 bases and J by 3 bases, with 14 bases between them. This CDR3 is 15 amino acids long. The CDR3 sequence is CASSWTQGNTDTQYF. The CDR3 region has the DNA TGTGCCAGCAGTTGGACCCAGGGAAATACAGATACGCAGTATTTT.

The chain carries TRBV6-1 and TRBJ1-1; the match to TRBD1 covers 9 bases. CDR1 MNHNS and CDR2 SASEGT come from the germline V gene. Trimming took 0 bases from V and 4 from J; bases not matched to a gene: 3. This CDR3 region has 15 residues. CDR3 bases: TGTGCCAGCAGTGAAGCCCCGACAGGGGGCACTGAAGCTTTCTTT. It yields the protein CASSEAPTGGTEAFF.

This clone showed up just once. The chain recombines TRBV12-5 with TRBJ2-4, with D tentatively TRBD1 (6 bases). The length of the CDR3 is 16 residues. V was clipped by 4 bases and J by 0 bases, with 13 bases between them. Germline V gives CDR1 LGHNT, CDR2 FRNRAP. The CDR3 DNA is TGTGCTAGTGGTTCCCTGACAGGATTAGCCAAAAACATTCAGTACTTC. Its protein is CASGSLTGLAKNIQYF.

This chain joins TRBV12-3 or TRBV12-4 and TRBJ2-7; D call uncertain. V gave up 6 bases and J gave up 6 bases, with 9 bases separating them. The CDR3 is 11 amino acids. The CDR3 coding sequence is TGTGCCAGCAGCGTGTCGTCCGAGCAGTACTTC. Protein sequence: CASSVSSEQYF.

V and J are TRBV12-3 or TRBV12-4 and TRBJ1-2, with D unclear. This CDR3 has 13 residues. V was cut by 3 bases and J by 6 bases, with 11 bases left in between. The CDR3 sequence is CASSFTPGDGYTF. The DNA for the CDR3 is TGTGCCAGCAGTTTTACACCCGGGGATGGCTACACCTTC.

The CDR3 reads CASSLGLALKETQYF. In DNA, the CDR3 is TGTGCCAGCAGCTTGGGACTAGCTCTGAAAGAGACCCAGTACTTC. The chain is built from TRBV5-5 and TRBJ2-5; 7 nucleotides agree with TRBD2. Germline CDR1 and CDR2: SGHKS and YYEKEE (reference sequence). After removal of 0 bases from V and 3 bases from J, the junction contained 5 bases not matched to a gene. The length of the CDR3 is 15 residues.

This chain uses TRBV7-6 with TRBJ2-3; TRBD2 agrees at 8 bases. CDR1 and CDR2 from the germline V gene are SGHVS and FNYEAQ. CDR3 length equals 18 residues. The V and J ends lost 1 base and 4 bases, in that order; junction bases with no gene match: 13. CDR3 region: CASSLGSSGGAHPDTQYF. The CDR3 nucleotides are TGTGCCAGCAGCTTAGGCTCCAGCGGGGGAGCCCACCCAGATACGCAGTATTTT.

In this sample, this clone turned up a few times. The CDR3 reads CASAEERPSGNTIYF. In DNA form, the CDR3 reads TGTGCCAGCGCGGAGGAGCGTCCCTCTGGAAACACCATATATTTT. V and J are TRBV5-8 and TRBJ1-3; D is uncertain. The CDR3 has 15 residues. Trimming removed 7 bases at V and 0 bases at J, with 14 bases between. Looked up from germline, CDR1 is SGHTS and CDR2 is YDEGEE.

The V and J genes are TRBV7-2 and TRBJ1-5; the D gene is possibly TRBD1 (5 bases). Germline CDR1 is SGHTA and CDR2 is FQGNSA. V lost 5 bases, J lost 5 bases, and 13 bases lay in between. The CDR3 loop spans 14 amino acids. This CDR3 reads CASSLQDFDQPQHF. The CDR3 DNA follows: TGTGCCAGCAGCCTACAGGATTTCGATCAGCCCCAGCATTTT.

The chain employs TRBV10-3 and TRBJ2-3; D is unresolved. Trimming shortened V by 3 bases and J by 6 bases, and 10 bases separated the two germline ends. Germline CDR1 ENHRY, CDR2 SYGVKD. The CDR3 runs to 13 residues. The CDR3 bases are TGTGCCATCAGTGAAGGTCCCGGGGATACGCAGTATTTT. Translating it yields CAISEGPGDTQYF.

V gene TRBV5-4 combines with J gene TRBJ2-1; no firm D call. The CDR3 consists of 14 residues. Germline lookup yields CDR1 SGHNT and CDR2 YYREEE (reference sequence). V was cut by 1 base and J by 4 bases, with 9 bases left in between. CDR3 residues: CASSLKGGYNEQFF. Here the CDR3 DNA reads TGTGCCAGCAGCTTGAAGGGCGGTTACAATGAGCAGTTCTTC.

The rearrangement joins TRBV10-3 to TRBJ2-7; the D gene is possibly TRBD2 (7 bases). Per germline, CDR1 ENHRY and CDR2 SYGVKD. This CDR3 has 13 amino acids. Deletions cut 10 bases from V and 1 base from J, with 14 bases between. CDR3 coding DNA: TGTGCCACCGGGGGGCGGGAGTCCTACGAGCAGTACTTC. Protein: CATGGRESYEQYF.

Only one count was recorded for this clone. The gene calls are TRBV13 and TRBJ2-7, with D perhaps TRBD2 (5 bases). The V gene's germline CDR1 is PRHDT and CDR2 FYEKMQ (reference sequence). Trimming removed 4 bases at V and 4 bases at J, with 11 bases between. This CDR3 is built from 13 residues. This CDR3 is CASSSGVVYEQYF. In nucleotides, the CDR3 is TGTGCCAGCAGCTCCGGGGTAGTTTACGAGCAGTACTTC.